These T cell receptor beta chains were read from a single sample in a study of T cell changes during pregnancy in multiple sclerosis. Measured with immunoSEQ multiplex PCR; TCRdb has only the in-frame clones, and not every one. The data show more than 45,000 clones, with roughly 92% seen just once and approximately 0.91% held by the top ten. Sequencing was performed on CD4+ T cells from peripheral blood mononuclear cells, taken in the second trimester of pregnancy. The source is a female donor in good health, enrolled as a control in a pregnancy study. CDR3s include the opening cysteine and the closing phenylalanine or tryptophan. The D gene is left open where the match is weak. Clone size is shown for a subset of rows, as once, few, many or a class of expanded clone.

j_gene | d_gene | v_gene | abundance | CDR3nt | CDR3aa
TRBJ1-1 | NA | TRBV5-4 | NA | TGTGCCAGCAGCTTAGACAGGTCTCTAGGGACTGAAGCTTTCTTT | CASSLDRSLGTEAFF
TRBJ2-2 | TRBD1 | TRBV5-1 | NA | TGCGCCAGCAGCTTTAACCCGGGACAGGACACCGGGGAGCTGTTTTTT | CASSFNPGQDTGELFF
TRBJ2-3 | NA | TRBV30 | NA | TGTGCCTGGATGGGGGGGCGGACGCAGTATTTT | CAWMGGRTQYF
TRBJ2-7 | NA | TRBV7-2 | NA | TGTGCCAGCAGCTCCGCCTACGAGCAGTACTTC | CASSSAYEQYF
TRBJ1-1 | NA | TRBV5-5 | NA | TGTGCCAGCAGCTTGTTCCAGGGGCCGGGAACTGAAGCTTTCTTT | CASSLFQGPGTEAFF
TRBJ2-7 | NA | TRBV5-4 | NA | TGTGCCAGCAGTGGTGTAGGACAAACCTTCGAGCAGTACTTC | CASSGVGQTFEQYF
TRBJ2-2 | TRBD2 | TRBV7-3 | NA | TGTGCCAGCAGCCCGCCGGGACTAGCGGTCCCCGCGAACACCGGGGAGCTGTTTTTT | CASSPPGLAVPANTGELFF
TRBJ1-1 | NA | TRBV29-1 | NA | TGCAGCGGGGCCATGAACACTGAAGCTTTCTTT | CSGAMNTEAFF
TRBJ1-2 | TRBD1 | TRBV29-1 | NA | TGCAGCGTCCAGAGGGACAGGGGCTACTCAGGCTATGGCTACACCTTC | CSVQRDRGYSGYGYTF
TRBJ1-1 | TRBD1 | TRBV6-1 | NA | TGTGCCAGCAGTGAAGCCGGGACAGGGAACACTGAAGCTTTCTTT | CASSEAGTGNTEAFF
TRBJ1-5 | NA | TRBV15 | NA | TGTGCCACCAGCCGGACAGCTAATAATCAGCCCCAGCATTTT | CATSRTANNQPQHF
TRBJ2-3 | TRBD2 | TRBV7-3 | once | TGTGCCAGCAGCGCGGGGACTAGCTTGACGCAGTATTTT | CASSAGTSLTQYF
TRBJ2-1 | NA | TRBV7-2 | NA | TGTGCCAGCAGCCCGGGTGGCGCCAATGAGCAGTTCTTC | CASSPGGANEQFF
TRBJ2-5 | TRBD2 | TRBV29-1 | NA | TGCAGCGTTGCGTTGGGGGGGGAAGGCCAGTACTTC | CSVALGGEGQYF
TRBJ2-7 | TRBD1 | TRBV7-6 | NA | TGTGCCAGCAGCTTAGGACAGGGGGTCGAGCAGTACTTC | CASSLGQGVEQYF
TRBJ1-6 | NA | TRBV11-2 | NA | TGTGCCAGCAGCTTACCGACGGAGAATTCACCCCTCCACTTT | CASSLPTENSPLHF
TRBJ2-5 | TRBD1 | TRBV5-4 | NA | TGTGCCAGCAGCCACAAATCGACAGGGGACGGGGAGACCCAGTACTTC | CASSHKSTGDGETQYF
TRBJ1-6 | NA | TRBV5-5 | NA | TGTGCCAGAGACAGTCCACCCCTCCACTTT | CARDSPPLHF
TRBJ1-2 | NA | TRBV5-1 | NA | TGCGCCAGCAGCCAGACAGGATCTAACTATGGCTACACCTTC | CASSQTGSNYGYTF
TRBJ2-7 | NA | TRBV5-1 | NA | TGCGCCAGCAGCTTGGGGGGGGACTCCTACGAGCAGTACTTC | CASSLGGDSYEQYF
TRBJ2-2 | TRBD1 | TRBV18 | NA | TGTGCCAGCTCACTACAGGGGGTGAAGAACACCGGGGAGCTGTTTTTT | CASSLQGVKNTGELFF
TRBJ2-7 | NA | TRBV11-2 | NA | TGTGCCAGCAGCTTAGATCTACAGACCACCTACGAGCAGTACTTC | CASSLDLQTTYEQYF
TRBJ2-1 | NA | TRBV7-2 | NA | TGTGCCAGCACCCAGGGGCTACCCAATGAGCAGTTCTTC | CASTQGLPNEQFF
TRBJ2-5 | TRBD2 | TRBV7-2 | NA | TGTGCCAGCAGCTTAGAGCTAGCGGGAGTCTGGGAGACCCAGTACTTC | CASSLELAGVWETQYF
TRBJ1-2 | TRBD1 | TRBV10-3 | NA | TGTGCCATCAGAGCGGGACAGGGTGAAGGCTACACCTTC | CAIRAGQGEGYTF
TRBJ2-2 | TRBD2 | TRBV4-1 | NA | TGCGCCAGCAGCCAAGCGCCCGGGCGGGGGGTCACCGGGGAGCTGTTTTTT | CASSQAPGRGVTGELFF
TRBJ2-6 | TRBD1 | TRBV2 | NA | TGTGCCAGCAGTGAAGCTAGCCCAGGACAGGGGGCGATTGGGGCCAACGTCCTGACTTTC | CASSEASPGQGAIGANVLTF
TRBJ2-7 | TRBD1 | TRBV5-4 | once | TGTGCCAGCAGTGTGGGACAGGGGATGTCAGGCGAGCAGTACTTC | CASSVGQGMSGEQYF
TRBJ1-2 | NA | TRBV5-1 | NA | TGCGCCAGCAGCTTGGCCGGGGGGATTGGGGGCCATGGCTACACCTTC | CASSLAGGIGGHGYTF
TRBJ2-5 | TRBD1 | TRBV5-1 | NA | TGCGCCAGCAGCTTGGGGACAGGCGATGCGGAGACCCAGTACTTC | CASSLGTGDAETQYF
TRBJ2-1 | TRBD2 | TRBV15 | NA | TGTGCCACCAGCACCATAAGGACTAGCGGGAGCAAGGGGGAGCAGTTCTTC | CATSTIRTSGSKGEQFF